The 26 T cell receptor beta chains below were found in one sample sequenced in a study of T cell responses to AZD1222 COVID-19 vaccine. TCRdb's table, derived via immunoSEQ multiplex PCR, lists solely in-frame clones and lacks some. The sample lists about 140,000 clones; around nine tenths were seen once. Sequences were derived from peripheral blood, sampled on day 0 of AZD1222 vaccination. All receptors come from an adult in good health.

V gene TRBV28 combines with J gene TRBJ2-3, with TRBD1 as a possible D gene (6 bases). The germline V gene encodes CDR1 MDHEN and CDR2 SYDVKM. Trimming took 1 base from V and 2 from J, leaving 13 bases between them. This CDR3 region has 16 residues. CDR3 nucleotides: TGTGCCAGCAGTTTATACGCGGACAGACCCACAGATACGCAGTATTTT. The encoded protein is CASSLYADRPTDTQYF.

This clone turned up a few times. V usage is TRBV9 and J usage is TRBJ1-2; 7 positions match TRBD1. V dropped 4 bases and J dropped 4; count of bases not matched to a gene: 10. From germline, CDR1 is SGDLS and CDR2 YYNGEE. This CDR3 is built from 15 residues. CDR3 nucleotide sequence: TGTGCCAGCAGCCCATCTCCCGGGACAGCCTATGGCTACACCTTC. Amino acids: CASSPSPGTAYGYTF.

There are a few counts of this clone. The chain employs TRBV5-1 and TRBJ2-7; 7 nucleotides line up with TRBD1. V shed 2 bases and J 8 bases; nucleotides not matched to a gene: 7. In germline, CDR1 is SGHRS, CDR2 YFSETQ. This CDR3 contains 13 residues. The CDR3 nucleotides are TGCGCCAGCAGCTTCGGACAGGATCACCAGCAGTACTTC. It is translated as CASSFGQDHQQYF.

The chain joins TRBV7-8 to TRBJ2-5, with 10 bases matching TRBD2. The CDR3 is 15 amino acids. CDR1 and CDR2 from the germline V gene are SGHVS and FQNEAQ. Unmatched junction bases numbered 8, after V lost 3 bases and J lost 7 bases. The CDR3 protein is CASSLDSGRWGTQYF. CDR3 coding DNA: TGTGCCAGCAGCTTGGATAGCGGGAGGTGGGGGACCCAGTACTTC. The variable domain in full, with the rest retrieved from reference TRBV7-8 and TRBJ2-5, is GAGVSQSPRYKVAKRGQDVALRCDPISGHVSLFWYQQALGQGPEFLTYFQNEAQLDKSGLPSDRFFAERPEGSVSTLKIQRTQQEDSAVYLCASSLDSGRWGTQYFGPGTRLLVL.

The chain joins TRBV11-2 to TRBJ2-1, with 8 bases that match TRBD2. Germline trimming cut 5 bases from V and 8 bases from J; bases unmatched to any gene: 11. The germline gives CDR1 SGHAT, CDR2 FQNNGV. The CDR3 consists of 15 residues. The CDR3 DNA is TGTGCCAGCAGCCCGGTGTTAGCGGGGCGGGATGAGCAGTTCTTC. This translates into CASSPVLAGRDEQFF.

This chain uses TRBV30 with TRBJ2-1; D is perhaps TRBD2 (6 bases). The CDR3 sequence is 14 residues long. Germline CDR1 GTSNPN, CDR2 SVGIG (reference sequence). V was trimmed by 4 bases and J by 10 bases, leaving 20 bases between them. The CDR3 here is CAWNRDSTRGEQFF. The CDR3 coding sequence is TGTGCCTGGAACCGGGACTCCACCCGCGGGGAGCAGTTCTTC.

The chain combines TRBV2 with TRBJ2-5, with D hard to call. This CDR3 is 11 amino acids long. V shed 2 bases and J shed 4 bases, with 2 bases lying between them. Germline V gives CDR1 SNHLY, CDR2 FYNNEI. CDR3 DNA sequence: TGTGCCAGCAGTGAAAGAGAGACCCAGTACTTC. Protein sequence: CASSERETQYF. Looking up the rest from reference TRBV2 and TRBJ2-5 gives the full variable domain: EPEVTQTPSHQVTQMGQEVILRCVPISNHLYFYWYRQILGQKVEFLVSFYNNEISEKSEIFDDQFSVERPDGSNFTLKIRSTKLEDSAMYFCASSERETQYFGPGTRLLVL.

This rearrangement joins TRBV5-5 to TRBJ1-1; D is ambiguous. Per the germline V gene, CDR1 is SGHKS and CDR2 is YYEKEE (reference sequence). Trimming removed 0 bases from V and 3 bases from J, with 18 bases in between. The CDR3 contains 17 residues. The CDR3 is CASSLDYRRTSHTEAFF. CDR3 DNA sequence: TGTGCCAGCAGCTTGGATTATCGAAGGACTTCGCACACTGAAGCTTTCTTT. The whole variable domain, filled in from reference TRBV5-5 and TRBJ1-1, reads DAGVTQSPTHLIKTRGQQVTLRCSPISGHKSVSWYQQVLGQGPQFIFQYYEKEERGRGNFPDRFSARQFPNYSSELNVNALLLGDSALYLCASSLDYRRTSHTEAFFGQGTRLTVV.

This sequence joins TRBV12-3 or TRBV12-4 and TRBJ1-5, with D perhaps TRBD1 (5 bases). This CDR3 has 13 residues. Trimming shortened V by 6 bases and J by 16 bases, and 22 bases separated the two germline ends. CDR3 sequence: CASSSNRASGGHF. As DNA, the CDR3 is TGTGCCAGCAGCTCAAACCGGGCGTCCGGGGGACATTTT.

Written as DNA, the CDR3 is TGTGCCAGTAGTCCACAGGGCCCCATGAACACTGAAGCTTTCTTT. It codes for CASSPQGPMNTEAFF. The V gene is TRBV19, the J gene TRBJ1-1; a possible D gene is TRBD1 (6 bases). CDR3 size: 15 residues. From germline, CDR1 is LNHDA and CDR2 SQIVND (reference sequence). V shed 5 bases and J shed 0 bases, with 13 bases lying between them. Variable domain in full (rest from reference TRBV19 and TRBJ1-1): DGGITQSPKYLFRKEGQNVTLSCEQNLNHDAMYWYRQDPGQGLRLIYYSQIVNDFQKGDIAEGYSVSREKKESFPLTVTSAQKNPTAFYLCASSPQGPMNTEAFFGQGTRLTVV.

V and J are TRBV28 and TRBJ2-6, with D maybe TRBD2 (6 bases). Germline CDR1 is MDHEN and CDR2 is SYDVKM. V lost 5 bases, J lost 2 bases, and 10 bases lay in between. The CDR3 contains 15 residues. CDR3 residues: CASSAGGAGANVLTF. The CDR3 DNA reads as TGTGCCAGCAGTGCCGGGGGTGCTGGGGCCAACGTCCTGACTTTC. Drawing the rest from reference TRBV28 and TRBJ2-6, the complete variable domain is DVKVTQSSRYLVKRTGEKVFLECVQDMDHENMFWYRQDPGLGLRLIYFSYDVKMKEKGDIPEGYSVSREKKERFSLILESASTNQTSMYLCASSAGGAGANVLTFGAGSRLTVL.

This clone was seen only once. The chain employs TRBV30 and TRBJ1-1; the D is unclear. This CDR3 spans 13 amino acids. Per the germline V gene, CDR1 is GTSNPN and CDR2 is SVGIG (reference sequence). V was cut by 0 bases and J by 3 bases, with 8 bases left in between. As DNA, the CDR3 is TGTGCCTGGAGTGTACTAGTGGACACTGAAGCTTTCTTT. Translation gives CAWSVLVDTEAFF.

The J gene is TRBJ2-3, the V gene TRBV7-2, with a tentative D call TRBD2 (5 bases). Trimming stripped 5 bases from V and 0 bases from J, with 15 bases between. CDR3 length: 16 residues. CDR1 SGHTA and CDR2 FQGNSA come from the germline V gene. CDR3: CASSPGGGGSTDTQYF. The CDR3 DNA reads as TGTGCCAGCAGCCCCGGTGGAGGCGGGAGCACAGATACGCAGTATTTT.

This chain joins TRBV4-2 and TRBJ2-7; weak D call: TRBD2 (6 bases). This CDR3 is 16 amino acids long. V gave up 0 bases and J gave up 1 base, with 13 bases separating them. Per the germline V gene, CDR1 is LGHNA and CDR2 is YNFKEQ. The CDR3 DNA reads TGTGCCAGCAGCCAAGAAACTAGCCCTCAATCCTACGAGCAGTACTTC. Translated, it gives CASSQETSPQSYEQYF.

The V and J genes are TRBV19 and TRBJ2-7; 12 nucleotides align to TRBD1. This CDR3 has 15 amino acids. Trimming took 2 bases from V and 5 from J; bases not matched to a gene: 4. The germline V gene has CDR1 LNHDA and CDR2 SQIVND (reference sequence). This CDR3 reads CASSITGTGGNEQYF. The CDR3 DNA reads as TGTGCCAGTAGTATAACCGGGACAGGGGGCAACGAGCAGTACTTC.

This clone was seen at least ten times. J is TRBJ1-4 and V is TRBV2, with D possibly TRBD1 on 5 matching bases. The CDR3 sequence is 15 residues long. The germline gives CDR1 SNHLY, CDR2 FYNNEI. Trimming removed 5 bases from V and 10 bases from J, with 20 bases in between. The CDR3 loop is CASSLASGAGGKLFF. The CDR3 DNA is TGTGCCAGCAGTTTAGCGTCCGGGGCAGGAGGAAAACTGTTTTTT.

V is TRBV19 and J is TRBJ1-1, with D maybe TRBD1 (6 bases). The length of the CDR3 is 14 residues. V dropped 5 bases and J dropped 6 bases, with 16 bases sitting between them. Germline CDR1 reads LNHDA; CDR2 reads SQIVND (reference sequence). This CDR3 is CASSPHTGKAEAFF. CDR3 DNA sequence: TGTGCCAGTAGTCCCCACACAGGGAAGGCTGAAGCTTTCTTT.

CDR3 nucleotides: TGTGCCAGTTCCCAGGGGAATTGGAATCAGCCCCAGCATTTT. This encodes CASSQGNWNQPQHF. V and J are TRBV19 and TRBJ1-5, with D tentatively TRBD1 (6 bases). Germline CDR1 and CDR2: LNHDA and SQIVND (reference sequence). V was clipped by 8 bases and J by 4 bases, with 15 bases between them. The CDR3 spans 14 residues.

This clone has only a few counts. The CDR3 reads CASSLKGAYVEKLFF. The CDR3 DNA sequence: TGTGCCAGCAGCTTAAAGGGGGCGTATGTTGAAAAACTGTTTTTT. The chain uses TRBV5-4 and TRBJ1-4, with 7 bases matching TRBD1. CDR3 length: 15 residues. The J segment lost 7 bases and the V segment lost 2 bases, leaving 8 bases of the junction unmatched. Germline V gives CDR1 SGHNT, CDR2 YYREEE (reference sequence).

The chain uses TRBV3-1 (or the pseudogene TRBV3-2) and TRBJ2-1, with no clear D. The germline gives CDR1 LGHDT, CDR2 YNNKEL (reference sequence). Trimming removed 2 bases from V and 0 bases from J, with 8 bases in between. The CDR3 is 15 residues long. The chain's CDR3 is CASSQSGVSYNEQFF. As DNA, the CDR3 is TGTGCCAGCAGCCAATCCGGAGTCTCCTACAATGAGCAGTTCTTC.

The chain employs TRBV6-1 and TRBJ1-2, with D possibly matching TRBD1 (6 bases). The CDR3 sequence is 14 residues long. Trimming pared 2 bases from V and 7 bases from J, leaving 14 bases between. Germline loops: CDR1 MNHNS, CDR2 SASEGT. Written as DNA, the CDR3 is TGTGCCAGCAGTGAAAGGAGAGACAGGACTGGCTACACCTTC. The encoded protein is CASSERRDRTGYTF.

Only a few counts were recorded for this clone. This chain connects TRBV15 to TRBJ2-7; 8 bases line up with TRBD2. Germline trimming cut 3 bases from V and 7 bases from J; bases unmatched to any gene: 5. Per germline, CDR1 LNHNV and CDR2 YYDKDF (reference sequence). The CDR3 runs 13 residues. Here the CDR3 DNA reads TGTGCCACCAGCAGGTTGACTAGCGCTGAGCAGTACTTC. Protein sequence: CATSRLTSAEQYF.

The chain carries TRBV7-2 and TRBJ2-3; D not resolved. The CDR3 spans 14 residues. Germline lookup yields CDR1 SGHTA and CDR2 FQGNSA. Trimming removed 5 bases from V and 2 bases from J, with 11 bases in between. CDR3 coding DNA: TGTGCCAGCAGCCCTGCGCGCTTCACAGATACGCAGTATTTT. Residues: CASSPARFTDTQYF.

CDR3 in amino acids: CASSLVEAQPQHF. CDR3 in DNA: TGTGCCAGCAGCCTAGTCGAAGCACAGCCCCAGCATTTT. The rearrangement joins TRBV11-2 to TRBJ1-5; D call uncertain. Germline lookup yields CDR1 SGHAT and CDR2 FQNNGV. The V end lost 5 bases, the J end lost 7 bases, and 12 bases lay between the germline ends. The CDR3 length is 13 residues.

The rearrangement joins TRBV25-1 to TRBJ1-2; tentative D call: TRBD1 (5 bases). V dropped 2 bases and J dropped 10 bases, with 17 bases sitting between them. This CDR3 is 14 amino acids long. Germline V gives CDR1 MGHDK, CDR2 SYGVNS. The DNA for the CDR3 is TGTGCCAGCAGTGAAGAAGGGGCCGCTAAATCCTACACCTTC. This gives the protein CASSEEGAAKSYTF.

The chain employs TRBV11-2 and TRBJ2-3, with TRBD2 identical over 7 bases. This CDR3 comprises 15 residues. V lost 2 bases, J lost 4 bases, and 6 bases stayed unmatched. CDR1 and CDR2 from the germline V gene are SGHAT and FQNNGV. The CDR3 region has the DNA TGTGCCAGCAGCTTATCCGTTGGGGGGGCAGATACGCAGTATTTT. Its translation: CASSLSVGGADTQYF.